These 31 T cell receptor beta chains share one sample of origin, sequenced in a study of Graves' ophthalmopathy and Graves' hyperthyroidism. Amplifying from RNA transcripts, the study obtained TCR beta CDR3 regions. Scientists carried out first-round RT-PCR using HTBI primers and then a second-round multiplex PCR. TCRdb redid the calling of the multiplex PCR reads with MiXCR, one entry per CDR3 protein. The sample lists 500,000 to 700,000 distinct CDR3 sequences, roughly 20% occurring once. Sequencing used peripheral blood. Receptors originate from a woman between 18 and 29 years old with stable Graves' hyperthyroidism. Some clones in this sample may be carry-over from other donors' samples.

The sample holds many counts of this clonotype. The gene calls are TRBV19 and TRBJ2-7; perhaps TRBD2 as D (6 bases). V was clipped by 4 bases and J by 6 bases, with 13 bases between them. CDR3 length: 13 residues. Germline loops: CDR1 LNHDA, CDR2 SQIVND (reference sequence). Here the CDR3 reads CASSTAGGVEQYF. CDR3 bases: TGTGCCAGTAGTACCGCCGGGGGAGTCGAGCAGTACTTC.

The chain joins TRBV19 to TRBJ1-1; D remains ambiguous. Germline assignment: CDR1 LNHDA and CDR2 SQIVND (reference sequence). Trimming pared 4 bases from V and 5 bases from J, leaving 14 bases between. This CDR3 is 14 amino acids long. The CDR3 nucleotides are TGTGCCAGTAGTAAAGGGAACGGTCCGACTGAAGCTTTCTTT. It codes for CASSKGNGPTEAFF.

In this sample, this clonotype turned up many times. The gene calls are TRBV6-1 and TRBJ1-1, with D possibly TRBD1 on 5 matching bases. Trimming removed 3 bases from V and 3 bases from J, with 11 bases in between. There are 14 residues in the CDR3. CDR1 and CDR2 from the germline V gene are MNHNS and SASEGT. In nucleotides, the CDR3 is TGTGCCAGCAGTGACGGAGGGGTCGACACTGAAGCTTTCTTT. This translates into CASSDGGVDTEAFF.

The gene calls are TRBV6-8 and TRBJ1-5; 8 positions match TRBD1. The CDR3 covers 16 residues. V shed 5 bases, J shed 1 base, and the junction held 7 bases outside the gene matches. Germline V gene data show CDR1 as MNHGY and CDR2 as SAAAGT. CDR3: CASSVGQGGSNQPQHF. The CDR3 DNA follows: TGTGCCAGCAGTGTCGGACAGGGCGGAAGCAATCAGCCCCAGCATTTT.

This chain joins TRBV5-1 and TRBJ2-2; D possibly corresponds to TRBD1 (6 bases). The ends were cut back, 5 bases at V and 1 base at J, with 15 bases in the middle. The length of the CDR3 is 16 residues. Germline CDR1 SGHRS, CDR2 YFSETQ. This CDR3 reads CASSLTGTRNTGELFF. The CDR3 DNA is TGCGCCAGCAGTCTTACCGGGACAAGGAACACCGGGGAGCTGTTTTTT.

The chain employs TRBV2 and TRBJ2-7; maybe TRBD1 (6 bases). Trimming removed 9 bases at V and 6 bases at J, with 15 bases between. CDR1 and CDR2 (germline): SNHLY, FYNNEI. The CDR3 consists of 12 residues. The CDR3 region is CASNPQGTEQYF. The CDR3 DNA is TGTGCCAGTAATCCTCAGGGGACCGAGCAGTACTTC.

This clonotype is a singleton in its sample. This could be a read error, since a much larger clone is one nucleotide away. The chain uses TRBV7-2 and TRBJ2-7; a possible D gene is TRBD2 (6 bases). The CDR3 sequence is 15 residues long. From germline, CDR1 is SGHTA and CDR2 FQGNSA. The V end was cut by 3 bases, the J end by 5 bases, with 17 bases between. CDR3 sequence (DNA): TGTGCCAGCAGCTTTTCTGGAGGGTGGCGAAACGAGCAGTACTTC. This gives the protein CASSFSGGWRNEQYF.

The rearrangement joins TRBV18 to TRBJ2-5; weak D call: TRBD2 (6 bases). This CDR3 spans 14 amino acids. Per germline, CDR1 KGHSH and CDR2 LQKENI. With 6 bases removed from V and 5 bases from J, the gap between germline ends came to 16 bases. The CDR3 coding sequence is TGTGCCAGCTCCCCCGGGGAGGTTCGGGAGACCCAGTACTTC. This gives the protein CASSPGEVRETQYF.

In this sample, this clonotype turned up many times. The chain has TRBV6-1 and TRBJ1-6; no firm D call. Germline V gives CDR1 MNHNS, CDR2 SASEGT. Trimming pared 8 bases from V and 8 bases from J, leaving 13 bases between. CDR3 length: 13 residues. The CDR3 region is CASQEGLDSPLHF. In nucleotides, the CDR3 is TGTGCCAGCCAGGAAGGCCTGGATTCACCCCTCCACTTT.

The chain combines TRBV27 with TRBJ1-2, with 8 nucleotides matching TRBD1. The CDR3 length is 14 residues. Germline values: CDR1 MNHEY, CDR2 SMNVEV (reference sequence). The J segment lost 7 bases and the V segment lost 6 bases, leaving 10 bases of the junction unmatched. CDR3 nucleotides: TGTGCCAGCAGCCTCGGACAGGGCACGGTTGGCTACACCTTC. It translates to CASSLGQGTVGYTF.

This clonotype was observed a few times. The V and J genes are TRBV30 and TRBJ2-5; no firm D call. The CDR3 has 13 residues. Germline-derived CDR1 and CDR2 are GTSNPN and SVGIG (reference sequence). V lost 2 bases and J lost 1, with 8 bases in between. CDR3 in amino acids: CAWSRASQETQYF. The CDR3 coding sequence is TGTGCCTGGAGTCGTGCTTCCCAAGAGACCCAGTACTTC.

The chain recombines TRBV5-1 with TRBJ2-3; the D is unclear. The V gene lost 6 bases and the J gene lost 0 bases, with 11 bases spanning the gap. Germline CDR1 is SGHRS and CDR2 is YFSETQ. The CDR3 covers 14 residues. This chain's CDR3 is CASKSHSSTDTQYF. CDR3 DNA sequence: TGCGCCAGCAAAAGTCACTCTAGCACAGATACGCAGTATTTT.

This clonotype has a count of ten or more. The rearrangement uses TRBV9 and TRBJ1-2; D is possibly TRBD1 (5 bases). In germline, CDR1 is SGDLS, CDR2 YYNGEE. Trimming removed 2 bases at V and 6 bases at J, with 17 bases between. The CDR3 length is 15 residues. CDR3 residues: CASSVDGAQMNGYTF. CDR3 bases: TGTGCCAGCAGCGTGGACGGGGCCCAGATGAATGGCTACACCTTC.

Many counts were recorded for this clonotype. The rearrangement uses TRBV7-6 and TRBJ1-1; D unresolved. V lost 1 base and J 7 bases, leaving 7 bases between the germline ends. CDR3 length: 12 residues. The V gene's germline CDR1 is SGHVS and CDR2 FNYEAQ. CDR3 region: CASSLDHSEAFF. DNA of the CDR3: TGTGCCAGCAGCTTAGACCACAGTGAAGCTTTCTTT.

This clonotype was seen repeatedly, ten times or more. The rearrangement links TRBV6-2 or TRBV6-3 to TRBJ2-7; tentative D call: TRBD2 (5 bases). Germline values: CDR1 MNHEY, CDR2 SVGEGT. The CDR3 runs 15 residues. The V and J ends lost 6 bases and 4 bases respectively, with 19 bases between them. The CDR3 DNA reads TGTGCCAGCAGCTACCGTTTTGAGGGTGGATACGAGCAGTACTTC. Its protein is CASSYRFEGGYEQYF.

In this sample, this clonotype turned up many times. V and J are TRBV20-1 and TRBJ1-5; weak D call: TRBD1 (6 bases). The CDR3 is 13 residues long. Germline V gene sequence: CDR1 DFQATT, CDR2 SNEGSKA (reference sequence). V gave up 6 bases and J gave up 6 bases, with 15 bases separating them. CDR3 protein: CSAQSGEVQPQHF. In DNA form, the CDR3 reads TGCAGTGCACAATCAGGGGAGGTTCAGCCCCAGCATTTT.

The table lists this clonotype with many counts. This chain uses TRBV11-2 with TRBJ2-4; TRBD2 matches 8 bases. Germline trimming cut 4 bases from V and 6 bases from J; bases unmatched to any gene: 8. CDR3 length equals 15 residues. Looked up from germline, CDR1 is SGHAT and CDR2 is FQNNGV. The CDR3 reads CASSSIAGSLNIQYF. The DNA for the CDR3 is TGTGCCAGCAGCTCAATAGCGGGATCGCTAAACATTCAGTACTTC.

This clonotype has ten or more counts. This chain connects TRBV6-1 to TRBJ2-2, with D maybe TRBD1 (6 bases). The CDR3 consists of 15 residues. Germline V CDR1 and CDR2: MNHNS, SASEGT. Trimming took 6 bases from V and 0 from J, leaving 11 bases between them. The CDR3 bases are TGTGCCAGCAGAGGAGGACAGACGAACACCGGGGAGCTGTTTTTT. Residues: CASRGGQTNTGELFF.

Of note for this clonotype: At one boundary the junction diverges from the germline segment, which might be a read error. The rearrangement joins TRBV29-1 to TRBJ2-7; TRBD1 matches at 11 bases. Looked up from germline, CDR1 is SQVTM and CDR2 is ANQGSEA. This CDR3 region has 14 residues. CDR3 DNA: TGCAGCGTAGAAGGGACAGGGGGGTCCTACGAGCAGTACTTC. This sequence encodes CSVEGTGGSYEQYF.

This clonotype showed up many times. This chain joins TRBV12-3 or TRBV12-4 and TRBJ1-5; the D is unclear. The CDR3 extends over 12 amino acids. The ends were cut back, 0 bases at V and 6 bases at J, with 3 bases in the middle. Here the CDR3 DNA reads TGTGCCAGCAGTTTAGCCGCTCAGCCCCAGCATTTT. This codes for CASSLAAQPQHF.

This clonotype was counted many times. The genes are TRBV7-3 and TRBJ1-1, with 7 bases fitting TRBD1. The CDR3 is 13 amino acids. V gave up 5 bases and J gave up 4 bases; unmatched junction bases: 4. Germline loops: CDR1 SGHTA, CDR2 FQGTGA. The CDR3 DNA reads TGTGCCAGCAGCGCCCACAGGGGCACTGAAGCTTTCTTT. Protein sequence: CASSAHRGTEAFF.

This clonotype was observed a handful of times. The chain uses TRBV3-1 and TRBJ2-7; D might be TRBD1 or TRBD2, each matching 5 bases. Trimming took off 0 bases at V and 6 bases at J, with 15 bases between the two ends. Germline-derived CDR1 and CDR2 are LGHDT and YNNKEL (reference sequence). The CDR3 is 15 amino acids. CDR3 nucleotides: TGTGCCAGCAGCCAAGATGGGGGAGTAGCCTCCGAGCAGTACTTC. It specifies CASSQDGGVASEQYF.

This clonotype occurred many times. The chain combines TRBV19 with TRBJ2-7, with D possibly being TRBD1 (6 bases). CDR3 length equals 12 residues. CDR1 and CDR2 from the germline V gene are LNHDA and SQIVND (reference sequence). Trimming took off 7 bases at V and 1 base at J, with 8 bases between the two ends. CDR3 nucleotide sequence: TGTGCCAGTAAGGGGGAGTCCTACGAGCAGTACTTC. Translating it yields CASKGESYEQYF. Full variable domain (missing parts from reference TRBV19 and TRBJ2-7): DGGITQSPKYLFRKEGQNVTLSCEQNLNHDAMYWYRQDPGQGLRLIYYSQIVNDFQKGDIAEGYSVSREKKESFPLTVTSAQKNPTAFYLCASKGESYEQYFGPGTRLTVT.

This clonotype was observed at least ten times. The V gene is TRBV3-1, the J gene TRBJ2-7, with D maybe TRBD1 (6 bases). V was shortened by 4 bases and J by 6 bases, with 10 bases between the two germline ends. This CDR3 has 12 residues. In germline, CDR1 is LGHDT, CDR2 YNNKEL (reference sequence). CDR3 in amino acids: CASSPFRGEQYF. CDR3 DNA: TGTGCCAGCAGCCCCTTCAGGGGCGAGCAGTACTTC.

This clonotype came up many times. The rearrangement joins TRBV27 to TRBJ1-5; the D gene is possibly TRBD1 (6 bases). CDR1 is MNHEY and CDR2 is SMNVEV in the germline V gene (reference sequence). V was pared by 5 bases and J by 2 bases, with 19 bases between. The CDR3 totals 17 residues. The CDR3 sequence is CASSPTRQVLGNQPQHF. The CDR3 bases are TGTGCCAGCAGTCCAACGAGACAGGTGCTGGGCAATCAGCCCCAGCATTTT.

This clonotype was recorded many times. The chain employs TRBV27 and TRBJ1-5, with D maybe TRBD1 (6 bases). CDR1 is MNHEY, CDR2 SMNVEV, per germline (reference sequence). The CDR3 spans 17 residues. The V end lost 1 base, the J end lost 6 bases, and 19 bases lay between the germline ends. The chain's CDR3 is CASSLYAPGEWGQPQHF. The CDR3 DNA follows: TGTGCCAGCAGTTTATACGCACCAGGGGAATGGGGTCAGCCCCAGCATTTT.

Ten or more counts support this clonotype. The chain employs TRBV2 and TRBJ1-1; no firm D call. CDR3 length: 12 amino acids. Trimming removed 3 bases from V and 1 base from J, with 3 bases in between. Germline-derived CDR1 and CDR2 are SNHLY and FYNNEI. In DNA form, the CDR3 reads TGTGCCAGCAGTGAGAGGAACACTGAAGCTTTCTTT. This sequence encodes CASSERNTEAFF.

This clonotype came up many times. The chain recombines TRBV12-3 or TRBV12-4 with TRBJ1-6; D not resolved. The CDR3 runs 13 residues. V lost 8 bases and J 7 bases, leaving 12 bases between the germline ends. CDR3 residues: CASRVVENSPLHF. The CDR3 nucleotides are TGTGCCAGCCGCGTTGTGGAGAATTCACCCCTCCACTTT.

This clonotype has ten or more counts. The chain uses TRBV6-5 and TRBJ1-2; D is unclear. The CDR3 has 13 amino acids. Trimming pared 2 bases from V and 4 bases from J, leaving 8 bases between. Germline CDR1 reads MNHEY; CDR2 reads SVGAGI. CDR3 coding DNA: TGTGCCAGCAGTTACGGCTGGGGCTATGGCTACACCTTC. It codes for CASSYGWGYGYTF.

V and J are TRBV27 and TRBJ2-7; D is uncertain. Germline V gives CDR1 MNHEY, CDR2 SMNVEV (reference sequence). V was cut by 3 bases and J by 4 bases, with 13 bases left in between. This CDR3 contains 14 residues. CDR3 nucleotides: TGTGCCAGCAGTTTTTTGGGCAGTCTTTACGAGCAGTACTTC. This sequence encodes CASSFLGSLYEQYF.

The chain joins TRBV25-1 to TRBJ1-6; tentative D call: TRBD1 (5 bases). The CDR3 is 14 amino acids. Germline CDR1 is MGHDK and CDR2 is SYGVNS. Trimming took 3 bases from V and 7 from J, leaving 10 bases between them. As DNA, the CDR3 is TGTGCCAGCAGTGAGGGACTCGTCAATTCACCCCTCCACTTT. This codes for CASSEGLVNSPLHF.